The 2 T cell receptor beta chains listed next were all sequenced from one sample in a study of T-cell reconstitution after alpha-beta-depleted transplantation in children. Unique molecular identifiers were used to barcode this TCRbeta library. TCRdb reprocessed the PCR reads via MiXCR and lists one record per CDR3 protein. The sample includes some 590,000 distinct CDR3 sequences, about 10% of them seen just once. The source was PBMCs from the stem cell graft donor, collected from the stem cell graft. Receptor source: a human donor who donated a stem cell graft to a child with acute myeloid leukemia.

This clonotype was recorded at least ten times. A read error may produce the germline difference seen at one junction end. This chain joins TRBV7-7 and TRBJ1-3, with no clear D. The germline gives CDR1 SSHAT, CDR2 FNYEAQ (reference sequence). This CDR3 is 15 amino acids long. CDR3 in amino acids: CASSSGLSVGNTIYF. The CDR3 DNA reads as TGTGCTAGCAGCTCCGGACTATCAGTTGGAAACACCATATATTTT.

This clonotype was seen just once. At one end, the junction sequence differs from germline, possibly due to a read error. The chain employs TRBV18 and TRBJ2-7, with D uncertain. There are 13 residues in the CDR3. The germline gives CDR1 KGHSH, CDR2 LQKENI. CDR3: CSSSPRRGYEQYF. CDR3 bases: TGTTCCAGCTCACCGAGGAGAGGCTACGAGCAGTACTTC.